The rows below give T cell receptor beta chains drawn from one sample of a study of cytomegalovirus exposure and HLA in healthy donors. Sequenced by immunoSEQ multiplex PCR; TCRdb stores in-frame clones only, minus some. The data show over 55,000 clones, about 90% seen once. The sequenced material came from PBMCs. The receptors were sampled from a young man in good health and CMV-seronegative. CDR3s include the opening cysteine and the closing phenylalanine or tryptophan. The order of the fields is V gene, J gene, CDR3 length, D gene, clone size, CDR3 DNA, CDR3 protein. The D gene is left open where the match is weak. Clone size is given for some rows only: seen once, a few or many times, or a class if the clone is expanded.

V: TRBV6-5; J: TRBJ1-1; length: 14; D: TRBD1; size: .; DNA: TGTGCCAGCAATGGACAGGGGCCGGACACTGAAGCTTTCTTT; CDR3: CASNGQGPDTEAFF
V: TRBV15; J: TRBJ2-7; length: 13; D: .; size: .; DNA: TGTGCCACCAGCAGAGAGGCCCTCTACGAGCAGTACTTC; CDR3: CATSREALYEQYF
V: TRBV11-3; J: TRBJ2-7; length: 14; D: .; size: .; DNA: TGTGCCAGCAGCTTAGACCGACAGACCTACGAGCAGTACTTC; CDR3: CASSLDRQTYEQYF
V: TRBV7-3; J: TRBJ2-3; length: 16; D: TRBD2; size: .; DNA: TGTGCCAGCAGCTGGCCGACAGCGGGGGGCACAGATACGCAGTATTTT; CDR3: CASSWPTAGGTDTQYF
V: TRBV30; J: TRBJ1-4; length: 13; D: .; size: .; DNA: TGTGCCTGGAAAGGATATGGGCATGAAAAACTGTTTTTT; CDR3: CAWKGYGHEKLFF
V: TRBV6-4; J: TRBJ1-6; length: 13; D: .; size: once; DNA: TGTGCCAGCAGTGTCGGGGGTCGGTCACCCCTCCACTTT; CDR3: CASSVGGRSPLHF
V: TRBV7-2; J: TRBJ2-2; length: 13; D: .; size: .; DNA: TGTGCCAGCAGCTTAAGAGCGACCGGGGAGCTGTTTTTT; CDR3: CASSLRATGELFF
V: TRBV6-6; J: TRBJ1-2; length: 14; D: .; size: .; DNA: TGTGCCAGCAGTTACGTGGACAGCGGCTATGGCTACACCTTC; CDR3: CASSYVDSGYGYTF
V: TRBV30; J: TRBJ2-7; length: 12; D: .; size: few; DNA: TGTGCCTGGAGTGTAAGCCGTGCATTTCCCTACTTC; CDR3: CAWSVSRAFPYF
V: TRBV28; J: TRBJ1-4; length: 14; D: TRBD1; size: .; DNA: TGTGCCAGCAGCAATGGACAGGGGGTGGAAAAACTGTTTTTT; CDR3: CASSNGQGVEKLFF
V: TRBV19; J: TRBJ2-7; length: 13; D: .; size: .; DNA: TGTGCCAGTAGTAGTGACAGAGCCTACGAGCAGTACTTC; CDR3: CASSSDRAYEQYF
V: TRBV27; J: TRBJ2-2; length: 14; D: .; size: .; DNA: TGTGCCAGCAATAGGGGGGGAGACACCGGGGAGCTGTTTTTT; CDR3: CASNRGGDTGELFF
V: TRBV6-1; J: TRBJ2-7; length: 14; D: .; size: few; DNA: TGTGCCACCTTGGGGACTGTACTCTCCTACGAGCAGTACTTC; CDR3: CATLGTVLSYEQYF
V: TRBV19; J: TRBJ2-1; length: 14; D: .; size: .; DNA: TGTGCCAGTACCCGGAGCGCGCTGGGTAATGAGCAGTTCTTC; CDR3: CASTRSALGNEQFF
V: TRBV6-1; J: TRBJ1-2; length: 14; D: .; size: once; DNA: TGTGCCAGCAGTGGGGGGCAGGGCGTCTATGGCTACACCTTC; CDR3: CASSGGQGVYGYTF
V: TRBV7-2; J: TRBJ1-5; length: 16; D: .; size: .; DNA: TGTGCCAGCAGCCCGCCGCCCCTCGGGGTGAAACAGCCCCAGCATTTT; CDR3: CASSPPPLGVKQPQHF
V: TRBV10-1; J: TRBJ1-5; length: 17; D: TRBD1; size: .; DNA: TGCGCCAGCAGTGACACCTTTGGACAGGGCTCAAGTCAGCCCCAGCATTTT; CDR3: CASSDTFGQGSSQPQHF
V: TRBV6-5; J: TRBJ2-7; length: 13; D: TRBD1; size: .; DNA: TGTGCCAGCAGTTCTTTGACAGGGTACGAGCAGTACTTC; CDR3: CASSSLTGYEQYF
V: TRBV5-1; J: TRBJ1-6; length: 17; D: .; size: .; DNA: TGCGCCAGCAGCTCTCCTCGAACGGGGACCTATAATTCACCCCTCCACTTT; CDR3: CASSSPRTGTYNSPLHF
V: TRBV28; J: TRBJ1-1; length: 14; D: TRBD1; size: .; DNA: TGTGCCAGCAGTTTGACAGGGTTGAACACTGAAGCTTTCTTT; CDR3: CASSLTGLNTEAFF
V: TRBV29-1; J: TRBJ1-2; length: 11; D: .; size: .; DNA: TGCACAAACACAGCTAACTATGGCTACACCTTC; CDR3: CTNTANYGYTF
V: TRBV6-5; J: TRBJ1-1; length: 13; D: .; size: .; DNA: TGTGCCAGCAGAAGGGATCGGAGGACTGAAGCTTTCTTT; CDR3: CASRRDRRTEAFF
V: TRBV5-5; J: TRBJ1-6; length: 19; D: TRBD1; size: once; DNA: TGTGCCAGCCAACATCTTACGCCGGGACAGGTCAATAAGAATTCACCCCTCCACTTT; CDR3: CASQHLTPGQVNKNSPLHF
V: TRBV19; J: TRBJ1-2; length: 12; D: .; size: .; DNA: TGTGCCACCGAGACGGGGGTGGAGGGCTACACCTTC; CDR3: CATETGVEGYTF
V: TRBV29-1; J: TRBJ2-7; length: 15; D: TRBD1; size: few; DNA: TGCAGCGTTGAAGAATCCGAGACAGGGCTGGACGAGCAGTACTTC; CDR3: CSVEESETGLDEQYF
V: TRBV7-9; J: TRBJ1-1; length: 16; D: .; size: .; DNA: TGTGCCAGCAGCTTAACCGGGGGAGAGACGGTCACTGAAGCTTTCTTT; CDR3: CASSLTGGETVTEAFF
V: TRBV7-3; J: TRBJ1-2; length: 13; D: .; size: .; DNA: TGTGCCAGCAGCTTAGCAGGCAGCTATGGCTACACCTTC; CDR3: CASSLAGSYGYTF
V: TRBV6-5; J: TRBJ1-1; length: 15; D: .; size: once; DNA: TGTGCCAGCAGTTACACCGCGGGGGTCGGGACTGAAGCTTTCTTT; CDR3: CASSYTAGVGTEAFF
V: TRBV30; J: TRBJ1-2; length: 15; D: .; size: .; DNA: TGTGCCTGGGTCCCCCCCGGGACATCCTACTATGGCTACACCTTC; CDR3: CAWVPPGTSYYGYTF
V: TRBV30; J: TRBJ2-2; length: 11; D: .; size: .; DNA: TGTGCCAGAACAGCGGCCGGGGAGCTGTTTTTT; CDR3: CARTAAGELFF